Listed below are T cell receptor beta chains from one sample, sequenced in a study of CD8+ T cells in alopecia areata. Method: immunoSEQ multiplex PCR; TCRdb's copy keeps in-frame clones and lacks some. The sample contains some 190,000 clones, 50% to 60% of which appear only once. The sample in question was CD4+ T cells sorted from blood, obtained at week 4, from a patient treated with tofacitinib. The origin of the receptors is a human donor with alopecia areata. The CDR3 runs from the conserved cysteine through the conserved F or W. The D gene is left open where the match is weak. Clone size is not always given. Where it is, it says once, few, many or a class for expanded clones.

clone size,V gene,J gene,D gene,CDR3 DNA,CDR3 protein
many,TRBV10-3,TRBJ2-3,.,TGTGCCATCAGCGGGACCCAGCTCACAGATACGCAGTATTTT,CAISGTQLTDTQYF
.,TRBV7-3,TRBJ2-7,.,TGTGCCAGCAGCTTAGGGCCTAACTACGAGCAGTACTTC,CASSLGPNYEQYF
.,TRBV23-1,TRBJ2-2,.,TGCGCCAGCAACGGACGGGACACCGGGGAGCTGTTTTTT,CASNGRDTGELFF
once,TRBV5-4,TRBJ2-1,TRBD2,TGTGCCAGCAGCTTGAGCCTAGCGGGTGAGCAGTTCTTC,CASSLSLAGEQFF
few,TRBV29-1,TRBJ2-5,TRBD2,TGCAGCGTTGAGGGAGCGGGAGGTAATTTGGAGACCCAGTACTTC,CSVEGAGGNLETQYF
.,TRBV19,TRBJ2-2,.,TGTGCCAGTAGTATATTGGGGGGCACCGGGGAGCTGTTTTTT,CASSILGGTGELFF
.,TRBV6-6,TRBJ2-7,.,TGTGCCAGCAGTTACGGGGTCGGGCAGTACTTC,CASSYGVGQYF
once,TRBV4-3,TRBJ2-3,.,TGCGCCAGCAGCCAAGATCCGGTAGATACGCAGTATTTT,CASSQDPVDTQYF
.,TRBV29-1,TRBJ2-1,TRBD2,TGCAGCGTTACCCGACTAGCGGGAGGATTCAATGAGCAGTTCTTC,CSVTRLAGGFNEQFF
few,TRBV4-2,TRBJ2-2,TRBD1,TGTGCCAGCAGCCAAGGGGTGACAGGGTGGACCACCGGGGAGCTGTTTTTT,CASSQGVTGWTTGELFF
.,TRBV5-1,TRBJ2-7,.,TGCGCCAGCAGCTACGCAGGAAGCCTGGGGGAGCAGTACTTC,CASSYAGSLGEQYF
.,TRBV30,TRBJ1-5,TRBD1,TGTGCCTGGAGTGCCGACCAGACAGGGAGGCGACAGCCCCAGCATTTT,CAWSADQTGRRQPQHF
.,TRBV7-2,TRBJ2-1,TRBD2,TGTGCCAGCAGCTTGACTAGCGGGAGGGCCGAAGAGCAGTTCTTC,CASSLTSGRAEEQFF
.,TRBV15,TRBJ2-1,TRBD2,TGTGCCACCAGCAGAGAGACTAGCCTTTACAATGAGCAGTTCTTC,CATSRETSLYNEQFF